One and the same sample provided the 13 T cell receptor beta chains below, sequenced in a study of blood T cell repertoires in COVID-19. Here immunoSEQ multiplex PCR was the method, and the copy in TCRdb shows in-frame clones only, minus some. The sample contains about 270,000 clones, about 87% of which appear only once. The sequencing input was PBMCs or T cells enriched from blood (not recorded which). These receptors originate from a woman aged 45-65 years who had recovered from COVID-19.

The V call is TRBV6-2 or TRBV6-3, the J call TRBJ1-5; TRBD1 aligns across 8 bases. With 2 bases clipped from V and 6 bases from J, the junction kept 3 bases outside the gene matches. Germline V lookup: CDR1 MNHEY, CDR2 SVGEGT. The CDR3 has 14 residues. CDR3 nucleotides: TGTGCCAGCAGTTACGGACAGGGAAGTCAGCCCCAGCATTTT. The encoded protein is CASSYGQGSQPQHF.

A single count supports this clone. This chain connects TRBV5-1 to TRBJ2-3; TRBD2 is a possible D gene (5 bases). Trimming cost V 4 bases and J 3 bases, with 12 bases left between them. This CDR3 spans 14 amino acids. Germline V gives CDR1 SGHRS, CDR2 YFSETQ. This CDR3 reads CASSGSQKTDTQYF. The CDR3 bases are TGCGCCAGCAGCGGGAGCCAAAAGACAGATACGCAGTATTTT. The whole variable domain, filled in from reference TRBV5-1 and TRBJ2-3, reads KAGVTQTPRYLIKTRGQQVTLSCSPISGHRSVSWYQQTPGQGLQFLFEYFSETQRNKGNFPGRFSGRQFSNSRSEMNVSTLELGDSALYLCASSGSQKTDTQYFGPGTRLTVL.

The chain employs TRBV7-2 and TRBJ1-4; D is unclear. In germline, CDR1 is SGHTA, CDR2 FQGNSA. This CDR3 contains 14 residues. V was shortened by 6 bases and J by 7 bases, with 15 bases between the two germline ends. This CDR3 is CASSRGILAEKLFF. CDR3 nucleotides: TGTGCCAGCAGTCGCGGTATTCTTGCTGAAAAACTGTTTTTT.

The gene calls are TRBV28 and TRBJ2-1; 10 bases are shared with TRBD2. Germline V gives CDR1 MDHEN, CDR2 SYDVKM. V lost 6 bases, J lost 2 bases, and 10 bases stayed unmatched. The length of the CDR3 is 17 residues. This chain's CDR3 is CASSQPSGGSPYNEQFF. DNA of the CDR3: TGTGCCAGCAGCCAACCTAGCGGGGGATCCCCCTACAATGAGCAGTTCTTC.

This clone was detected a few times. The chain has TRBV11-2 and TRBJ2-1; 8 bases map to TRBD2. CDR3 length: 16 amino acids. V lost 1 base and J lost 10; bases outside the gene matches: 12. Germline V gene lookup returns CDR1 SGHAT and CDR2 FQNNGV. The DNA of the CDR3 is TGTGCCAGCAGCTTAGTCGTCGGGAGGGCCCCCAGGGAGCAGTTCTTC. It codes for CASSLVVGRAPREQFF.

V and J are TRBV7-3 and TRBJ1-1, with D unresolved. Germline CDR1 reads SGHTA; CDR2 reads FQGTGA. With 2 bases removed from V and 5 bases from J, the gap between germline ends came to 12 bases. The CDR3 extends over 14 amino acids. The CDR3 region is CASSLSGETTEAFF. CDR3 DNA sequence: TGTGCCAGCAGCTTATCGGGAGAAACGACTGAAGCTTTCTTT.

V is TRBV9 and J is TRBJ2-2; weak D call: TRBD1 (5 bases). Trimming shortened V by 0 bases and J by 5 bases, and 8 bases separated the two germline ends. Germline V gene data show CDR1 as SGDLS and CDR2 as YYNGEE. This CDR3 region has 14 residues. The CDR3 DNA is TGTGCCAGCAGCGTAGAGGACAAGACCGGGGAGCTGTTTTTT. This encodes CASSVEDKTGELFF.

The chain recombines TRBV28 with TRBJ2-1; 7 bases fit TRBD2. The CDR3 runs to 15 residues. With 5 bases clipped from V and 3 bases from J, the junction kept 7 bases outside the gene matches. Germline V lookup: CDR1 MDHEN, CDR2 SYDVKM. CDR3: CASSLAARGYNEQFF. CDR3 in DNA: TGTGCCAGCAGTCTAGCGGCAAGGGGCTACAATGAGCAGTTCTTC.

J is TRBJ2-1 and V is TRBV5-4; D possibly corresponds to TRBD2 (6 bases). Per the germline V gene, CDR1 is SGHNT and CDR2 is YYREEE (reference sequence). This CDR3 region has 14 residues. V was pared by 4 bases and J by 10 bases, with 18 bases between. This chain's CDR3 is CASSPGLGGREQFF. The CDR3 nucleotides read TGTGCCAGCAGCCCAGGACTGGGAGGCCGGGAGCAGTTCTTC.

V gene TRBV6-5 combines with J gene TRBJ1-1, with D uncertain. Germline V gene data show CDR1 as MNHEY and CDR2 as SVGAGI. The CDR3 totals 15 residues. Trimming cost V 5 bases and J 6 bases, with 19 bases left between them. The CDR3 spells CASSHNEGRIPEAFF. The CDR3 DNA sequence: TGTGCCAGCAGTCACAATGAGGGCCGGATCCCTGAAGCTTTCTTT.

The V call is TRBV11-2, the J call TRBJ1-1; D gene uncertain. V dropped 0 bases and J dropped 11 bases, with 16 bases sitting between them. CDR1 and CDR2 from the germline V gene are SGHAT and FQNNGV. The CDR3 covers 14 residues. The CDR3 DNA reads TGTGCCAGCAGCTTAGATGCTTTGGGGAGTCGGGCTTTCTTT. Translation: CASSLDALGSRAFF.

This chain uses TRBV5-8 with TRBJ2-7, with 7 bases fitting TRBD1. The V and J ends lost 4 bases and 1 base, in that order; junction bases with no gene match: 5. The CDR3 has 14 amino acids. The germline V gene encodes CDR1 SGHTS and CDR2 YDEGEE. The CDR3 spells CASSKTGLSYEQYF. CDR3 in DNA: TGTGCCAGCAGCAAGACAGGGTTATCCTACGAGCAGTACTTC.

V and J are TRBV2 and TRBJ1-5, with D possibly TRBD1 on 6 matching bases. CDR1 and CDR2 (germline): SNHLY, FYNNEI. The CDR3 covers 13 residues. Trimming left V 8 bases short and J 7 bases short, with 15 bases between. The chain's CDR3 is CASANIQGQPQHF. The CDR3 DNA reads as TGTGCCAGCGCGAATATACAGGGCCAGCCCCAGCATTTT.